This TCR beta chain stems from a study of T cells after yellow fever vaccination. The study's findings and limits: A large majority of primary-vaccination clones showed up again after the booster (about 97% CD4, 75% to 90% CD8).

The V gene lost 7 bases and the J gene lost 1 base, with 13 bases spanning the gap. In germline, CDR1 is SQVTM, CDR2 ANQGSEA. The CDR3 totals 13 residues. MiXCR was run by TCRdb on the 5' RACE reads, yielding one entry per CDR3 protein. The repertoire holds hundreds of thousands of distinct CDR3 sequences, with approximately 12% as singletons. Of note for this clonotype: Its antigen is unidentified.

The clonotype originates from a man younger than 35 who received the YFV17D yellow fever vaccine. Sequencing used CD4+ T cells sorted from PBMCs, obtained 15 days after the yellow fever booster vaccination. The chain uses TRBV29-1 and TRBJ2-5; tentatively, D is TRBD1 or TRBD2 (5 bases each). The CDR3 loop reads CSADRLSQETQYF. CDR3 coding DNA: TGCAGCGCCGACAGACTATCCCAAGAGACCCAGTACTTC. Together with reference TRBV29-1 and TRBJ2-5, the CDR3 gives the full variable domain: SAVISQKPSRDICQRGTSLTIQCQVDSQVTMMFWYRQQPGQSLTLIATANQGSEATYESGFVIDKFPISRPNLTFSTLTVSNMSPEDSSIYLCSADRLSQETQYFGPGTRLLVL.